The 23 T cell receptor beta chains in this list originate from one sample, sequenced in a study of shared clonotypes between healthy human individuals. Data came from immunoSEQ multiplex PCR; TCRdb stores just in-frame clones and leaves some out. Here the sample spans 950,000 to 1,300,000 clones, about 80% being singletons. The material sequenced was memory CD4+ T cells sorted from blood. As for subset: CD45RA-negative fraction. Every receptor here comes from a man younger than 35 in good health.

This clone has a count of ten or more. The chain is built from TRBV10-2 and TRBJ1-6; the D gene is possibly TRBD1 (5 bases). V was cut by 8 bases and J by 4 bases, with 15 bases left in between. CDR3 length: 15 amino acids. Germline CDR1 reads WSHSY; CDR2 reads SAAADI. CDR3 nucleotides: TGCGCCAGCCTCGAGGAGGGACGTTATAATTCACCCCTCCACTTT. The encoded protein is CASLEEGRYNSPLHF.

The CDR3 DNA sequence: TGCGCCAGCAGCCCAGGGACTAGCGTGAACACCGGGGAGCTGTTTTTT. Protein: CASSPGTSVNTGELFF. The V call is TRBV5-1, the J call TRBJ2-2; 10 positions agree with TRBD2. This CDR3 has 16 amino acids. Trimming cost V 4 bases and J 1 base; bases outside gene matches: 4. In germline, CDR1 is SGHRS, CDR2 YFSETQ.

The gene calls are TRBV5-6 and TRBJ1-5; 7 bases align to TRBD1. This CDR3 comprises 14 residues. Germline CDR1 is SGHDT and CDR2 is YYEEEE. Trimming took 4 bases from V and 5 from J; bases not matched to a gene: 6. The CDR3 region has the DNA TGTGCCAGCAGCGCACAGACAGGGTATCAGCCCCAGCATTTT. As protein: CASSAQTGYQPQHF.

The chain carries TRBV5-4 and TRBJ2-5; D uncertain. The V gene's germline CDR1 is SGHNT and CDR2 YYREEE (reference sequence). The CDR3 is 13 residues long. With 6 bases removed from V and 3 bases from J, the gap between germline ends came to 12 bases. The CDR3 DNA reads as TGTGCCAGCACCTCCAGACGGGAAGAGACCCAGTACTTC. The encoded protein is CASTSRREETQYF.

V gene TRBV7-8 combines with J gene TRBJ2-3; 9 nucleotides agree with TRBD2. Trimming at V came to 5 bases and at J to 8 bases, leaving 17 bases not matched to a gene. This CDR3 is built from 17 residues. Germline V gene data show CDR1 as SGHVS and CDR2 as FQNEAQ. CDR3 DNA: TGTGCCAGCAGCCCCCGGGGTAGCGGGGGTCCGGTCCCTACGCAGTATTTT. Translation gives CASSPRGSGGPVPTQYF.

This chain uses TRBV4-2 with TRBJ2-5, with 15 bases matching TRBD2. Germline V gene lookup returns CDR1 LGHNA and CDR2 YNFKEQ. J lost 5 bases, V lost 0 bases, and 16 bases had no gene match. CDR3 length: 21 residues. CDR3 nucleotides: TGTGCCAGCAGCCAAGAGCCCCGGACTAGCGGGGGGGCGGGCAGGGTCGAGACCCAGTACTTC. The encoded protein is CASSQEPRTSGGAGRVETQYF.

Here the CDR3 reads CASSLSRGKNTGELFF. For the CDR3, the DNA is TGTGCCAGCAGCTTATCCCGCGGGAAGAACACCGGGGAGCTGTTTTTT. The V and J genes are TRBV7-9 and TRBJ2-2; D is perhaps TRBD2 (6 bases). Trimming pared 2 bases from V and 1 base from J, leaving 11 bases between. This CDR3 is built from 16 residues. The germline CDR1 and CDR2 sequences are SEHNR and FQNEAQ (reference sequence).

This chain uses TRBV15 with TRBJ2-7; TRBD1 matches 10 bases. Losses at the gene ends were 7 bases for V and 5 bases for J; bases not matched to a gene: 8. This CDR3 is 14 amino acids long. The germline CDR1 and CDR2 sequences are LNHNV and YYDKDF (reference sequence). The CDR3 coding sequence is TGTGCCACCACCAGGGACAGGGGTAGGCACGAGCAGTACTTC. Translation gives CATTRDRGRHEQYF.

The rearrangement uses TRBV4-1 and TRBJ1-2; D may be TRBD1 (5 bases). The length of the CDR3 is 15 residues. V gave up 0 bases and J gave up 4 bases, with 12 bases separating them. The germline V gene has CDR1 MGHRA and CDR2 YSYEKL. In nucleotides, the CDR3 is TGCGCCAGCAGCCAAGATAACCGCAGGGCCTATGGCTACACCTTC. It specifies CASSQDNRRAYGYTF.

The V gene is TRBV18, the J gene TRBJ2-1; maybe TRBD2 (6 bases). CDR3 length equals 15 residues. V gave up 2 bases and J gave up 6 bases, with 14 bases separating them. Germline values: CDR1 KGHSH, CDR2 LQKENI. The CDR3 nucleotides are TGTGCCAGCTCACCAGGAGGGGAGCGTTTCAATGAGCAGTTCTTC. It is translated as CASSPGGERFNEQFF.

The chain recombines TRBV7-2 with TRBJ2-5; 7 bases are shared with TRBD1. Trimming at V came to 5 bases and at J to 4 bases, leaving 7 bases not matched to a gene. Germline loops: CDR1 SGHTA, CDR2 FQGNSA. The CDR3 is 14 residues long. DNA of the CDR3: TGTGCCAGCAGCCTCAGACAGGGACGAGAGACCCAGTACTTC. Its protein product is CASSLRQGRETQYF. Combining the CDR3 with reference TRBV7-2 and TRBJ2-5 gives the whole variable domain GAGVSQSPSNKVTEKGKDVELRCDPISGHTALYWYRQSLGQGLEFLIYFQGNSAPDKSGLPSDRFSAERTGGSVSTLTIQRTQQEDSAVYLCASSLRQGRETQYFGPGTRLLVL.

The chain uses TRBV10-3 and TRBJ1-2; D remains ambiguous. The germline V and J ends were trimmed by 10 bases and 2 bases, with 8 bases remaining between them. Germline CDR1 and CDR2: ENHRY and SYGVKD. This CDR3 spans 11 amino acids. The CDR3 protein is CATRRNYGYTF. CDR3 nucleotides: TGTGCCACCCGCAGAAACTATGGCTACACCTTC.

The chain uses TRBV15 and TRBJ2-1, with 7 bases identical to TRBD2. This CDR3 region has 18 residues. Trimming took 5 bases from V and 8 from J; bases not matched to a gene: 21. CDR1 is LNHNV and CDR2 is YYDKDF in the germline V gene (reference sequence). Here the CDR3 reads CATSLGISGRAVDDEQFF. The CDR3 DNA is TGTGCCACCAGCTTAGGGATTAGTGGGAGGGCCGTTGACGATGAGCAGTTCTTC. Supplemented by reference TRBV15 and TRBJ2-1, the full variable domain reads DAMVIQNPRYQVTQFGKPVTLSCSQTLNHNVMYWYQQKSSQAPKLLFHYYDKDFNNEADTPDNFQSRRPNTSFCFLDIRSPGLGDTAMYLCATSLGISGRAVDDEQFFGPGTRLTVL.

The chain links TRBV7-2 to TRBJ1-2; 9 nucleotides match TRBD1. The CDR3 is 15 residues long. After removal of 2 bases from V and 3 bases from J, the junction contained 4 bases not matched to a gene. CDR1 and CDR2 from the germline V gene are SGHTA and FQGNSA. The CDR3 protein is CASSLTGGAHYGYTF. The CDR3 coding sequence is TGTGCCAGCAGCTTAACAGGGGGCGCGCACTATGGCTACACCTTC.

Here the CDR3 DNA reads TGTGCCAGCAGTTACACCAACAGGGGGTACCCCTACGAGCAGTACTTC. Its protein is CASSYTNRGYPYEQYF. J is TRBJ2-7 and V is TRBV6-5; 8 bases line up with TRBD1. Germline V gene lookup returns CDR1 MNHEY and CDR2 SVGAGI. This CDR3 is built from 16 residues. The ends lost 2 bases at V and 2 bases at J; junction bases unmatched: 8.

This sequence joins TRBV2 and TRBJ2-5; 10 bases align to TRBD2. V shed 5 bases, J shed 2 bases, and the junction held 5 bases outside the gene matches. This CDR3 is 15 amino acids long. Germline V gene data show CDR1 as SNHLY and CDR2 as FYNNEI. DNA for the CDR3: TGTGCCAGCAGTCAGACTAGCGGGCCGCAAGAGACCCAGTACTTC. It encodes CASSQTSGPQETQYF.

This chain connects TRBV9 to TRBJ2-7; no reliable D call. The V end was cut by 4 bases, the J end by 7 bases, with 18 bases between. CDR1 and CDR2 (germline): SGDLS, YYNGEE. This CDR3 is built from 14 residues. DNA for the CDR3: TGTGCCAGCAGCAGATCGCAGTGGCCTTGGGAGCAGTACTTC. This translates into CASSRSQWPWEQYF.

The gene calls are TRBV6-1 and TRBJ2-1, with 8 positions matching TRBD2. This CDR3 has 13 amino acids. CDR1 and CDR2 from the germline V gene are MNHNS and SASEGT. The V segment lost 5 bases and the J segment 8 bases; nucleotides outside the gene matches: 5. The CDR3 region has the DNA TGTGCCAGCAGTAGACTAGCGTTCTATGAGCAGTTCTTC. Amino acid sequence: CASSRLAFYEQFF.

The chain has TRBV11-2 and TRBJ2-7; 10 positions agree with TRBD2. Trimming cost V 6 bases and J 2 bases; bases outside gene matches: 7. This CDR3 spans 15 amino acids. The germline V gene has CDR1 SGHAT and CDR2 FQNNGV. The CDR3 nucleotides read TGTGCCAGCAGTCCCAGCGGGGGGGCAGCCTACGAGCAGTACTTC. It codes for CASSPSGGAAYEQYF.

The rearrangement links TRBV10-1 to TRBJ2-5, with 9 bases that match TRBD2. CDR3 length equals 15 residues. Trimming cost V 4 bases and J 5 bases; bases outside gene matches: 8. Germline V gene data show CDR1 as WNHNN and CDR2 as SYGVQD (reference sequence). The CDR3 coding sequence is TGCGCCAGCAGTGTTGGTAGCGGGGGCCGGGAGACCCAGTACTTC. This encodes CASSVGSGGRETQYF.

The genes are TRBV30 and TRBJ2-1; the D gene could be TRBD1 or TRBD2 (5 bases each). Trimming pared 0 bases from V and 12 bases from J, leaving 18 bases between. The germline V gene has CDR1 GTSNPN and CDR2 SVGIG (reference sequence). The CDR3 has 14 amino acids. The CDR3 spells CAWSVGRDGSRQFF. CDR3 in DNA: TGTGCCTGGAGTGTGGGTAGGGACGGCTCACGGCAGTTCTTC. The whole variable domain, remainder taken from reference TRBV30 and TRBJ2-1, is SQTIHQWPATLVQPVGSPLSLECTVEGTSNPNLYWYRQAAGRGLQLLFYSVGIGQISSEVPQNLSASRPQDRQFILSSKKLLLSDSGFYLCAWSVGRDGSRQFFGPGTRLTVL.

The chain combines TRBV10-1 with TRBJ2-3, with D uncertain. The CDR3 totals 15 residues. Trimming cost V 4 bases and J 0 bases, with 11 bases left between them. CDR1 WNHNN and CDR2 SYGVQD come from the germline V gene (reference sequence). The CDR3 region is CASSGGRASTDTQYF. The CDR3 bases are TGCGCCAGCAGTGGCGGCCGTGCTAGCACAGATACGCAGTATTTT.

A remark on this clone: This same CDR3 is encoded by further DNA sequences in the sample. The chain combines TRBV30 with TRBJ2-5; the D is unclear. With 0 bases removed from V and 5 bases from J, the gap between germline ends came to 4 bases. CDR1 and CDR2 (germline): GTSNPN, SVGIG (reference sequence). This CDR3 has 11 amino acids. The DNA for the CDR3 is TGTGCCTGGAGTGTTAGGGAGACCCAGTACTTC. Translation: CAWSVRETQYF.